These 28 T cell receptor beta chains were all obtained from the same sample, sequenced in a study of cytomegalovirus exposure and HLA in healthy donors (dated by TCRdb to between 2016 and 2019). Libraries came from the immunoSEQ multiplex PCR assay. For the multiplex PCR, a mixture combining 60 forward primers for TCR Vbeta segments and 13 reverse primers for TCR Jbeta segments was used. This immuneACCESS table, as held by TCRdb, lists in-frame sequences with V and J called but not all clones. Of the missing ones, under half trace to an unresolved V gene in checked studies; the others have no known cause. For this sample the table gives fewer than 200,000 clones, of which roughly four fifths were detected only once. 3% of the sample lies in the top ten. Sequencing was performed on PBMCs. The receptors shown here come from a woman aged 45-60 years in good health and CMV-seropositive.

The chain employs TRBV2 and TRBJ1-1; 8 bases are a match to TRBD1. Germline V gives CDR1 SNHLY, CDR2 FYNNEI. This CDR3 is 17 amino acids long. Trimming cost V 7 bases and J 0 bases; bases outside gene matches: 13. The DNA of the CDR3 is TGTGCCAGCAAGTACCTACAGGGGGGCCTAATGAACACTGAAGCTTTCTTT. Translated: CASKYLQGGLMNTEAFF.

CDR3 nucleotide sequence: TGTGCCAGTAGTCCCCGCAGTTACCAAGAGACCCAGTACTTC. Translated: CASSPRSYQETQYF. V and J are TRBV19 and TRBJ2-5; unclear D gene. V lost 5 bases and J lost 0, with 10 bases in between. The CDR3 covers 14 residues. Per the germline V gene, CDR1 is LNHDA and CDR2 is SQIVND (reference sequence).

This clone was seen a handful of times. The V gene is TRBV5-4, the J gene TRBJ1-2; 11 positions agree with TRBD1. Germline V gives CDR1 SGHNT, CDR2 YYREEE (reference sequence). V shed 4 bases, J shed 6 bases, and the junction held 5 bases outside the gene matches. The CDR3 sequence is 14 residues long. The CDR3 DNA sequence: TGTGCCAGCAGCCCCCGGACAGGGGGCGATGGCTACACCTTC. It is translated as CASSPRTGGDGYTF.

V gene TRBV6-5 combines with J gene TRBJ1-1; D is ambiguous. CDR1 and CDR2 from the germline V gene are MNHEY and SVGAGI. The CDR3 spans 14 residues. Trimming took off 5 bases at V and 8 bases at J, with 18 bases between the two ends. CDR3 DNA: TGTGCCAGCAGTCCTCCAGGAGGATTCACGGAAGCTTTCTTT. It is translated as CASSPPGGFTEAFF.

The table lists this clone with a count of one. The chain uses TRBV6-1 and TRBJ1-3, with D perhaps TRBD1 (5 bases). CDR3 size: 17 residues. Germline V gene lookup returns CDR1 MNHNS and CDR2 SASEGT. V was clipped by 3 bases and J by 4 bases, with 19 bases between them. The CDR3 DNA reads TGTGCCAGCAGTGAGGGGACTGCTGCGTCTCCGGGAAACACCATATATTTT. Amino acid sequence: CASSEGTAASPGNTIYF.

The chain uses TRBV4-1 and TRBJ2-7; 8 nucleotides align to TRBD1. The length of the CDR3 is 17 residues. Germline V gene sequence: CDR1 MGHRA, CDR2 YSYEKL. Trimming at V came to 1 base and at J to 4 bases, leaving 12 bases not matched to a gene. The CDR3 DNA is TGCGCCAGCAGCCAAGCCCAAAGGTCCACAGGGGGTTACGAGCAGTACTTC. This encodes CASSQAQRSTGGYEQYF.

The CDR3 loop is CASNKRDSTYNEQFF. The DNA of the CDR3 is TGTGCCAGCAACAAGCGGGACTCAACCTACAATGAGCAGTTCTTC. This chain uses TRBV6-5 with TRBJ2-1; 7 bases line up with TRBD2. Trimming removed 7 bases from V and 2 bases from J; junction bases left unmatched: 8. The CDR3 sequence is 15 residues long. Germline assignment: CDR1 MNHEY and CDR2 SVGAGI.

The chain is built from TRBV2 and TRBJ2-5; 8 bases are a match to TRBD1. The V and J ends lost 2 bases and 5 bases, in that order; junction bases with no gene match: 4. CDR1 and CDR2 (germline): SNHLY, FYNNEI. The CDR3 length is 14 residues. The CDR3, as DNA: TGTGCCAGCAGTGAATGGACAGGGTCGGAGACCCAGTACTTC. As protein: CASSEWTGSETQYF.

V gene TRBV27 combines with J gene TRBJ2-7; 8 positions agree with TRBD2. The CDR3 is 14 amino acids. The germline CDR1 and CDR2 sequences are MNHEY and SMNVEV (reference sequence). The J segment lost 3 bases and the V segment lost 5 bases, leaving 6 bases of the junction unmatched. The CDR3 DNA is TGTGCCAGCAGTGCCATAGCGGGGCACTACGAGCAGTACTTC. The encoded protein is CASSAIAGHYEQYF.

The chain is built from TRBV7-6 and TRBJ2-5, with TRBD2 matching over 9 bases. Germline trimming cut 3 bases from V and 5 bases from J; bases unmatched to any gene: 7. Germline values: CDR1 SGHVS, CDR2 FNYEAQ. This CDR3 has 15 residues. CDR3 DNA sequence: TGTGCCAGCAGCTTGGTAGCGGGGGATGGGGAGACCCAGTACTTC. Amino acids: CASSLVAGDGETQYF. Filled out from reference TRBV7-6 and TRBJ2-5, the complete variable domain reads GAGVSQSPRYKVTKRGQDVALRCDPISGHVSLYWYRQALGQGPEFLTYFNYEAQQDKSGLPNDRFSAERPEGSISTLTIQRTEQRDSAMYRCASSLVAGDGETQYFGPGTRLLVL.

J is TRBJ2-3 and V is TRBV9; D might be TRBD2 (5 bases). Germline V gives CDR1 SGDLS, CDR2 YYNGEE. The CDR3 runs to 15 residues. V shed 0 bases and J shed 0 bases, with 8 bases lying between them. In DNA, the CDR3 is TGTGCCAGCAGCGTAGCCGGGGTTAGCACAGATACGCAGTATTTT. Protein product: CASSVAGVSTDTQYF.

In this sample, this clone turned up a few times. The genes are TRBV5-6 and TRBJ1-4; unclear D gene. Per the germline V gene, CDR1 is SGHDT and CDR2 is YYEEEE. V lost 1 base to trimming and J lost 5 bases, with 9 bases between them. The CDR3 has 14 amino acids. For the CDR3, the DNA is TGTGCCAGCAGCTTGTCACCAGTCAATGAAAAACTGTTTTTT. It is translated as CASSLSPVNEKLFF.

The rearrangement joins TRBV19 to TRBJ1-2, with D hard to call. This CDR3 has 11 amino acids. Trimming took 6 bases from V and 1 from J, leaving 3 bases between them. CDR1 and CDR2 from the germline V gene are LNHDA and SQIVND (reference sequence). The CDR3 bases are TGTGCCAGTAGCGGTAACTATGGCTACACCTTC. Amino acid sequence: CASSGNYGYTF. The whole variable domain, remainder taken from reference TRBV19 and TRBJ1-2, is DGGITQSPKYLFRKEGQNVTLSCEQNLNHDAMYWYRQDPGQGLRLIYYSQIVNDFQKGDIAEGYSVSREKKESFPLTVTSAQKNPTAFYLCASSGNYGYTFGSGTRLTVV.

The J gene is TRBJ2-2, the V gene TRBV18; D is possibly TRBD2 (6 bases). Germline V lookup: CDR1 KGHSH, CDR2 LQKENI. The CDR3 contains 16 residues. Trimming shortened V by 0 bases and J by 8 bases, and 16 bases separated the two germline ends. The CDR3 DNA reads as TGTGCCAGCTCACCACCGTCGGGACTGCACTTGGGGGAGCTGTTTTTT. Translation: CASSPPSGLHLGELFF.

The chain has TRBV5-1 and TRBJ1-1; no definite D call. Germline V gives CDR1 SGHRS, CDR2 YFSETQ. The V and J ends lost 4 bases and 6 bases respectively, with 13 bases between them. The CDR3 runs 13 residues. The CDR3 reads CASSQTKSAEAFF. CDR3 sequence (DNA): TGCGCCAGCAGCCAAACCAAATCGGCTGAAGCTTTCTTT.

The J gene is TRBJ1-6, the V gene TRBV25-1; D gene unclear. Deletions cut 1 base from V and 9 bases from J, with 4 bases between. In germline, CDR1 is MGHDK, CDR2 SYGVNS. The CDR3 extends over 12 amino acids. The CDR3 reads CASSESGSPLHF. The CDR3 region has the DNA TGTGCCAGCAGTGAATCCGGTTCACCCCTCCACTTT.

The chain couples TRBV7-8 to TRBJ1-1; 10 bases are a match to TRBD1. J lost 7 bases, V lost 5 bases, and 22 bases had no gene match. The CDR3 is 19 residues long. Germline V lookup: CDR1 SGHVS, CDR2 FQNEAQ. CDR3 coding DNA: TGTGCCAGCAGCCTCCGGGACAGGGGTTCAGTGGGTCAACGGAATGAAGCTTTCTTT. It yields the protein CASSLRDRGSVGQRNEAFF. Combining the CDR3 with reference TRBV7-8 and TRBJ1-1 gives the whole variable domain GAGVSQSPRYKVAKRGQDVALRCDPISGHVSLFWYQQALGQGPEFLTYFQNEAQLDKSGLPSDRFFAERPEGSVSTLKIQRTQQEDSAVYLCASSLRDRGSVGQRNEAFFGQGTRLTVV.

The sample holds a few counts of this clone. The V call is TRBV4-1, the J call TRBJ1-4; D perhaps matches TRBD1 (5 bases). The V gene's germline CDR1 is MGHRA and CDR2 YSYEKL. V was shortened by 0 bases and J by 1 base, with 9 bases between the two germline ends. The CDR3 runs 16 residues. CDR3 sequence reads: CASSQDGGGTNEKLFF. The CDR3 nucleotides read TGCGCCAGCAGCCAAGACGGGGGGGGAACTAATGAAAAACTGTTTTTT.

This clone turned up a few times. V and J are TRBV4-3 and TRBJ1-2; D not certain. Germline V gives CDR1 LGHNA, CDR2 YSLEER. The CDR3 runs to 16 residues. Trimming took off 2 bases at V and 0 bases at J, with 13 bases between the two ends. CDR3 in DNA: TGCGCCAGCAGCCAACTACCGATCGTATCTAACTATGGCTACACCTTC. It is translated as CASSQLPIVSNYGYTF.

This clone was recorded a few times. The CDR3 spells CASSLGAGMIFYGYTF. CDR3 sequence (DNA): TGTGCCAGCAGCTTGGGAGCAGGGATGATTTTCTATGGCTACACCTTC. The chain is built from TRBV5-6 and TRBJ1-2; tentatively, D is TRBD1 (5 bases). V dropped 0 bases and J dropped 4 bases, with 16 bases sitting between them. In germline, CDR1 is SGHDT, CDR2 YYEEEE. The CDR3 contains 16 residues.

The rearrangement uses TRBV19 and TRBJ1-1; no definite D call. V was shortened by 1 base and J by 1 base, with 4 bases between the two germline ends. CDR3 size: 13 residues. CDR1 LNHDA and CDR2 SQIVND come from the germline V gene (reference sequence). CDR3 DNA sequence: TGTGCCAGTAGTATAGGGCAGAACACTGAAGCTTTCTTT. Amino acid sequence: CASSIGQNTEAFF.

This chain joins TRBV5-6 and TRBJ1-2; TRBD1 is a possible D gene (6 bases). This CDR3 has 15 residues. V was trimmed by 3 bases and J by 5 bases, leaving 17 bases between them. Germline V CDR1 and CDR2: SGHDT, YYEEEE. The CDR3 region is CASSSSRTDLYGYTF. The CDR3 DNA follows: TGTGCCAGCAGCTCCTCGCGGACAGATCTATATGGCTACACCTTC.

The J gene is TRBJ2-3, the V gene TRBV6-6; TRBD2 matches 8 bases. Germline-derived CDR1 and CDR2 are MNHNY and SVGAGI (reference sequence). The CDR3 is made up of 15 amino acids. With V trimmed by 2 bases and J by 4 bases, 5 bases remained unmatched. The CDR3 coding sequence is TGTGCCAGCAGTTACGGGGGACTAGTTTCAGATACGCAGTATTTT. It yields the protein CASSYGGLVSDTQYF.

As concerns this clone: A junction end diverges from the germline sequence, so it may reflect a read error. The CDR3 sequence is CAIRETEDSPLHF. Here the CDR3 DNA reads TGTGCCATCCGTGAGACAGAAGATTCACCCCTCCACTTT. V gene TRBV10-3 combines with J gene TRBJ1-6; a possible D gene is TRBD1 (5 bases). From germline, CDR1 is ENHRY and CDR2 SYGVKD. The CDR3 sequence is 13 residues long.

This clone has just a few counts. The CDR3 DNA sequence: TGTGCCAGCTCACCCGGTTTGAGTTTAAGCTATGAAAAACTGTTTTTT. It codes for CASSPGLSLSYEKLFF. The chain combines TRBV18 with TRBJ1-4, with no clear D. V was shortened by 3 bases and J by 6 bases, with 17 bases between the two germline ends. Germline values: CDR1 KGHSH, CDR2 LQKENI. The CDR3 runs to 16 residues.

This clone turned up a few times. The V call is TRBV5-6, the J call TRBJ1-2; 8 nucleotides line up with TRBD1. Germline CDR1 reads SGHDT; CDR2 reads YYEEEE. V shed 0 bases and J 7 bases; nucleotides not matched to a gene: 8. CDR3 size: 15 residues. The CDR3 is CASSLVDRESAGYTF. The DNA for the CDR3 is TGTGCCAGCAGCTTGGTGGACAGGGAATCGGCTGGCTACACCTTC.

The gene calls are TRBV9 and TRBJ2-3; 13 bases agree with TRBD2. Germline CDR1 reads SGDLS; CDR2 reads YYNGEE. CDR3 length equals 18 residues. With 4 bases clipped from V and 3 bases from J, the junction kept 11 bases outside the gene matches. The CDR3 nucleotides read TGTGCCAGCAGCCTTACTAGCGGGGGGGCGAGGGGGACAGATACGCAGTATTTT. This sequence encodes CASSLTSGGARGTDTQYF.

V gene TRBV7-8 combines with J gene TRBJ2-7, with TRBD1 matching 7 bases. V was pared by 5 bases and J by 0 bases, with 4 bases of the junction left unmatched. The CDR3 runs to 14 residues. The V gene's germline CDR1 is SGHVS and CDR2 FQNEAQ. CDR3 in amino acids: CASSPGQISYEQYF. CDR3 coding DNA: TGTGCCAGCAGCCCGGGACAGATCTCCTACGAGCAGTACTTC.